These 13 T cell receptor beta chains came from one sample sequenced in a study of T cells in Graves' hyperthyroidism and ophthalmopathy. The source material, RNA transcripts, was used to amplify TCR beta CDR3 regions. The primer set for the first-round RT-PCR of the TCR CDR3 was HTBI. TCRdb re-called the multiplex PCR reads through MiXCR, storing one row per CDR3 protein. Here the sample spans 400,000 to 600,000 distinct CDR3 sequences, about 16% being singletons. What was sequenced was blood. Every receptor here comes from a woman younger than 45 with Graves' ophthalmopathy.

The chain employs TRBV11-3 and TRBJ2-5, with 7 bases identical to TRBD2. Trimming removed 4 bases from V and 2 bases from J; junction bases left unmatched: 10. There are 16 residues in the CDR3. Germline V gives CDR1 SGHNT, CDR2 YENEEA. The CDR3 sequence: CASSSGLAGPQETQYF. CDR3 sequence (DNA): TGTGCCAGCAGCTCGGGATTAGCGGGCCCACAAGAGACCCAGTACTTC.

This clonotype occurred many times. This sequence joins TRBV10-2 and TRBJ2-7; the D gene is possibly TRBD2 (5 bases). Trimming stripped 5 bases from V and 0 bases from J, with 14 bases between. CDR3 size: 15 residues. Germline CDR1 reads WSHSY; CDR2 reads SAAADI. The CDR3 spells CASSREKETSYEQYF. The CDR3 nucleotides read TGCGCCAGCAGTAGGGAGAAAGAGACCTCCTACGAGCAGTACTTC.

The chain carries TRBV27 and TRBJ1-1; 7 nucleotides match TRBD1. After removal of 5 bases from V and 0 bases from J, the junction contained 9 bases not matched to a gene. Germline V gene lookup returns CDR1 MNHEY and CDR2 SMNVEV (reference sequence). The CDR3 runs 16 residues. For the CDR3, the DNA is TGTGCCAGCAGTCCACTAACGACAGGGTTGAACACTGAAGCTTTCTTT. Its protein product is CASSPLTTGLNTEAFF.

The table lists this clonotype with many counts. This sequence joins TRBV20-1 and TRBJ2-7; D remains unclear. Trimming cost V 5 bases and J 3 bases, with 14 bases left between them. CDR1 and CDR2 from the germline V gene are DFQATT and SNEGSKA (reference sequence). This CDR3 has 13 residues. The DNA of the CDR3 is TGCAGTGCTCTTATGGACGGCAGCTACGAGCAGTACTTC. It codes for CSALMDGSYEQYF.

V usage is TRBV27 and J usage is TRBJ2-6, with D unresolved. V was cut by 8 bases and J by 1 base, with 6 bases left in between. Germline V gives CDR1 MNHEY, CDR2 SMNVEV (reference sequence). The CDR3 contains 13 residues. CDR3 sequence: CASGQSGANVLTF. The CDR3, as DNA: TGTGCCAGCGGTCAATCTGGGGCCAACGTCCTGACTTTC.

This clonotype occurred many times. The chain employs TRBV20-1 and TRBJ2-7; tentative D call: TRBD1 (6 bases). The CDR3 length is 14 residues. The germline V gene encodes CDR1 DFQATT and CDR2 SNEGSKA (reference sequence). The V end was cut by 0 bases, the J end by 2 bases, with 11 bases between. The CDR3 is CSARDRYRAYEQYF. The CDR3 nucleotides are TGCAGTGCTAGAGATCGGTACAGGGCCTACGAGCAGTACTTC.

This chain joins TRBV27 and TRBJ2-3; possibly TRBD2 for D (7 bases). The CDR3 consists of 16 residues. The V end was cut by 2 bases, the J end by 4 bases, with 16 bases between. The germline V gene has CDR1 MNHEY and CDR2 SMNVEV (reference sequence). CDR3 nucleotides: TGTGCCAGCAGTTTAGGGGGGGCTATGGGGCCAGATACGCAGTATTTT. Protein: CASSLGGAMGPDTQYF.

This clonotype was seen a handful of times. The V call is TRBV18, the J call TRBJ2-4, with a possible D match to TRBD2 (6 bases). Trimming shortened V by 3 bases and J by 6 bases, and 15 bases separated the two germline ends. CDR3 length equals 15 residues. Looked up from germline, CDR1 is KGHSH and CDR2 is LQKENI. CDR3 residues: CASSPIRFGGNIQYF. In DNA form, the CDR3 reads TGTGCCAGCTCACCCATACGCTTCGGGGGAAACATTCAGTACTTC.

This chain connects TRBV9 to TRBJ1-3, with unresolved D. The CDR3 extends over 15 amino acids. Trimming removed 2 bases at V and 0 bases at J, with 9 bases between. The germline V gene has CDR1 SGDLS and CDR2 YYNGEE. CDR3: CASSVSFSSGNTIYF. The DNA for the CDR3 is TGTGCCAGCAGCGTGTCCTTTAGCTCTGGAAACACCATATATTTT.

This clonotype was seen many times. The chain combines TRBV28 with TRBJ2-7; 12 nucleotides match TRBD1. Germline trimming cut 5 bases from V and 2 bases from J; bases unmatched to any gene: 10. The length of the CDR3 is 17 residues. Germline V gene data show CDR1 as MDHEN and CDR2 as SYDVKM. The CDR3 sequence: CASSPVGQGATPYEQYF. The CDR3, as DNA: TGTGCCAGCAGTCCAGTGGGACAGGGGGCCACCCCCTACGAGCAGTACTTC.

There are many counts of this clonotype. The chain employs TRBV28 and TRBJ1-1, with 10 positions matching TRBD1. CDR1 MDHEN and CDR2 SYDVKM come from the germline V gene. V gave up 6 bases and J gave up 5 bases; unmatched junction bases: 6. The CDR3 has 14 amino acids. In nucleotides, the CDR3 is TGTGCCAGCAGGGTGACAGGGGGCCGGACTGAAGCTTTCTTT. The encoded protein is CASRVTGGRTEAFF.

With respect to this clonotype: Being one base from a much bigger clone, this may be a read error. V usage is TRBV20-1 and J usage is TRBJ2-1; TRBD2 aligns across 7 bases. Per the germline V gene, CDR1 is DFQATT and CDR2 is SNEGSKA (reference sequence). Trimming cost V 3 bases and J 11 bases; bases outside gene matches: 10. CDR3 size: 13 residues. The chain's CDR3 is CSASGLEDGKQFF. CDR3 sequence (DNA): TGCAGTGCTAGCGGACTAGAGGACGGTAAGCAGTTCTTC.

This clonotype was detected once. The germline gene is not matched at one end of the junction; a read error may be the cause. J is TRBJ2-5 and V is TRBV7-9; no reliable D call. CDR1 is SEHNR, CDR2 FQNEAQ, per germline (reference sequence). CDR3 length: 11 amino acids. This CDR3 reads CASSFKETRYF. The CDR3 bases are TGCGCCAGCAGCTTCAAAGAGACCCGGTACTTC.